This T cell receptor beta chain is drawn from a study of beta chain features in type 1 diabetes. What was sequenced were expressed TCRB transcripts, since all of the isolated RNA had been reverse transcribed. Profiled with immunoSEQ multiplex PCR; TCRdb holds only in-frame clones, not every one. The sample consists of some 220,000 clones, approximately 11% of them appearing once. Concerning this clone itself: Its specificity is unknown.

The CDR3 contains 13 residues. Trimming left V 6 bases short and J 6 bases short, with 12 bases between. Germline-derived CDR1 and CDR2 are MDHEN and SYDVKM. CD4+ naive, central memory, regulatory and stem cell-like memory subsets were isolated by sorting on CD45RO/CCR7/CD25/CD127/CD95/CD27. Whole-study findings and limits: Researchers report that Type 1 diabetes patients had moderately but significantly shorter TCRB CDR3s across all four CD4+ subsets.

Sample: central memory CD4+ T cells from blood. V gene TRBV28 combines with J gene TRBJ2-1; possible D gene TRBD2, 5 bases. The sequence derives from a man in his late teens or twenties in good health. CDR3 amino acids: CASRRTRSNEQFF. As DNA, the CDR3 is TGTGCCAGCAGGCGCACTAGGTCCAATGAGCAGTTCTTC. The complete variable domain, with remaining parts taken from reference TRBV28 and TRBJ2-1, reads DVKVTQSSRYLVKRTGEKVFLECVQDMDHENMFWYRQDPGLGLRLIYFSYDVKMKEKGDIPEGYSVSREKKERFSLILESASTNQTSMYLCASRRTRSNEQFFGPGTRLTVL.